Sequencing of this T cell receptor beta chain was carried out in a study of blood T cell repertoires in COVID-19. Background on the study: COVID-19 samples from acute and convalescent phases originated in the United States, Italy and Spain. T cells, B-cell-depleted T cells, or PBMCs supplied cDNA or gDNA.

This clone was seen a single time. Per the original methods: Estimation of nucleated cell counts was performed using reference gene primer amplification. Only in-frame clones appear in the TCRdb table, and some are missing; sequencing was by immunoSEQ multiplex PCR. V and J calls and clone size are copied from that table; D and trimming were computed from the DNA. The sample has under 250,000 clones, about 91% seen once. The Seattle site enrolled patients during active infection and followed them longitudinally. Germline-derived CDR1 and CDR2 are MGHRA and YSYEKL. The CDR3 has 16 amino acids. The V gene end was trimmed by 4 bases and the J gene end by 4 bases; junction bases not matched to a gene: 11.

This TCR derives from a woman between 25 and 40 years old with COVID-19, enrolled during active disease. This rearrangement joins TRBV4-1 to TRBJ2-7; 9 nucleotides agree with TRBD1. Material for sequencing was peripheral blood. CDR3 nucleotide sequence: TGCGCCAGCAGCCGAACCCCAGGCGGACAGGGGTACGAGCAGTACTTC. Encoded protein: CASSRTPGGQGYEQYF.